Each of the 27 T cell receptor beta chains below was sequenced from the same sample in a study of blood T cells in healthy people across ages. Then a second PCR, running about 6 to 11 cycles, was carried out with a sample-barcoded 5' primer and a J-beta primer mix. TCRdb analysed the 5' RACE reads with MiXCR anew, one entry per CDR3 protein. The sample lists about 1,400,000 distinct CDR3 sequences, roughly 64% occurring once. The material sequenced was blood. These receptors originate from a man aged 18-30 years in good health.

CDR3 nucleotide sequence: TGTGCCAGCCACGGGACAGGAGGATCAAACCATATCAGCTACGAGCAGTACTTC. This encodes CASHGTGGSNHISYEQYF. The chain uses TRBV7-9 and TRBJ2-5, with 8 bases that match TRBD1. The closer fit of TRBJ2-7 to the DNA end suggests the J call may be wrong. Germline V gene lookup returns CDR1 SEHNR and CDR2 FQNEAQ (reference sequence). The CDR3 has 18 residues.

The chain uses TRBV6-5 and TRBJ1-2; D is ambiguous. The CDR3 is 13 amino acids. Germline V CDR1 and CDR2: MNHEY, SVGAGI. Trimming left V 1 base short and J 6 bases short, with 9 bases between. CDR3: CASSYFAGNGYTF. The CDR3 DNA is TGTGCCAGCAGTTACTTCGCGGGGAATGGCTACACCTTC.

CDR3 sequence: CASSQAPFGTKETQYF. In DNA, the CDR3 is TGCGCCAGCAGCCAAGCCCCTTTCGGCACTAAAGAGACCCAGTACTTC. The V call is TRBV4-1, the J call TRBJ2-5; no definite D call. The CDR3 sequence is 16 residues long. V lost 1 base, J lost 3 bases, and 15 bases lay in between. From germline, CDR1 is MGHRA and CDR2 YSYEKL.

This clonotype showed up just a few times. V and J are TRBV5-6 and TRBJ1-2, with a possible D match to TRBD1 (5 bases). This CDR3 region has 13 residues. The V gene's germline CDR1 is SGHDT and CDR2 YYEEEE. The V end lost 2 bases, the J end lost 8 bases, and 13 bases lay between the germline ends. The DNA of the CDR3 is TGTGCCAGCAGCTTAAGACAGCCCATGGGCTACACCTTC. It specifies CASSLRQPMGYTF. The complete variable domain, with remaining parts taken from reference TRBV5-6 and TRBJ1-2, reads DAGVTQSPTHLIKTRGQQVTLRCSPKSGHDTVSWYQQALGQGPQFIFQYYEEEERQRGNFPDRFSGHQFPNYSSELNVNALLLGDSALYLCASSLRQPMGYTFGSGTRLTVV.

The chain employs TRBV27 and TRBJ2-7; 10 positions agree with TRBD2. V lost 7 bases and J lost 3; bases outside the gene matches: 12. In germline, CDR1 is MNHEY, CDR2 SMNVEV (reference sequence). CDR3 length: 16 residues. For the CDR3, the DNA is TGTGCCAGCAAGGTTCAGGCTAGCGGGAGTATCTACGAGCAGTACTTC. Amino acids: CASKVQASGSIYEQYF.

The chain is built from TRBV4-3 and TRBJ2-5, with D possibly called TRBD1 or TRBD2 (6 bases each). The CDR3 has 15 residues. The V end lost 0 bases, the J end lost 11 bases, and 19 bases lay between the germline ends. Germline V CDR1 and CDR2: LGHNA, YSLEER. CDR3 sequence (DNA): TGCGCCAGCAGCCAAGAGCGGACGGGGGCGCGTGAGCAGTACTTC. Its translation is CASSQERTGAREQYF.

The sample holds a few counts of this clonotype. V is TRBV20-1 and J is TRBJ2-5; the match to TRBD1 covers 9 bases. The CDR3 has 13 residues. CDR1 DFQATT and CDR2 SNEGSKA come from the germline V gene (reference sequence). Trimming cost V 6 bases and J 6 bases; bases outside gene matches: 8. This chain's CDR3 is CSARDRELKTQYF. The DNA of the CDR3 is TGCAGTGCCCGGGACAGGGAACTGAAGACCCAGTACTTC.

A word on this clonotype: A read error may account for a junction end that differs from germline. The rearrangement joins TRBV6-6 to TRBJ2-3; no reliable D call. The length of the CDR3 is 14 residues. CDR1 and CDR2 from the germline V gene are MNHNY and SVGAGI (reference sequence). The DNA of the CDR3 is TGTGTCAGCAGTTACAGTGGCCCCCCAGATACGCAGTATTTT. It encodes CVSSYSGPPDTQYF.

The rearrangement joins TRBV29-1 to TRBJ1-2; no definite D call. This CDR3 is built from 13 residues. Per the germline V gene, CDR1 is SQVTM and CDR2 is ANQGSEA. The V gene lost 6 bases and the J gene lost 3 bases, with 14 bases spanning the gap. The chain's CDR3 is CSVVRTVDYGYTF. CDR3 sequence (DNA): TGCAGCGTCGTACGGACTGTGGACTATGGCTACACCTTC.

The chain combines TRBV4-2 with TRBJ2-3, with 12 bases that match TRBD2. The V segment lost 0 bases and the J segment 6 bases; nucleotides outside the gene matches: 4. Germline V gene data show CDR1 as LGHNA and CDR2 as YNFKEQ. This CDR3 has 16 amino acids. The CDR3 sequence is CASSQDGLAGSDTQYF. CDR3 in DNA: TGTGCCAGCAGCCAAGACGGACTAGCGGGGAGCGATACGCAGTATTTT.

The CDR3 nucleotides are TGTGCCAGCAGCCAGGAACTACAAGAGACCCAGTACTTC. Its translation: CASSQELQETQYF. V usage is TRBV4-2 and J usage is TRBJ2-4; no reliable D call. The J call may be faulty, since TRBJ2-5 better matches the DNA end. The CDR3 covers 13 residues. CDR1 and CDR2 (germline): LGHNA, YNFKEQ.

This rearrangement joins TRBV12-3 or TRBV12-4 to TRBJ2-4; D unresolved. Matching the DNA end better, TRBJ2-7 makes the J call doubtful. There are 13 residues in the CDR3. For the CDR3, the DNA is TGTGCCAGCAGACGCCTCGGGCTGGACGAGCAGTACTTC. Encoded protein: CASRRLGLDEQYF.

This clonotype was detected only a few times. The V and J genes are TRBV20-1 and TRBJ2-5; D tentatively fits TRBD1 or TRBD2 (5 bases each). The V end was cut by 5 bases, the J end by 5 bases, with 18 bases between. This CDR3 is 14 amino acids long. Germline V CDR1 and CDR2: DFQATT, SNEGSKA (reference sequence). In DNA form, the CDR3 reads TGCAGTGCTTTGACCGGGACCCCAAGGGAGACCCAGTACTTC. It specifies CSALTGTPRETQYF.

The CDR3 DNA is TGTGCCAGCAGCTTAGATATCCGGACATATACGCAGTATTTT. This translates into CASSLDIRTYTQYF. The chain is built from TRBV7-2 and TRBJ2-3; a possible D gene is TRBD1 (5 bases). In germline, CDR1 is SGHTA, CDR2 FQGNSA. Trimming pared 1 base from V and 7 bases from J, leaving 12 bases between. The CDR3 loop spans 14 amino acids.

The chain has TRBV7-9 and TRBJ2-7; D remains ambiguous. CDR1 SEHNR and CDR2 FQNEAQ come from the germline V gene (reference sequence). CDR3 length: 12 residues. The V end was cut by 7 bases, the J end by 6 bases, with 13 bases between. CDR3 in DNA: TGTGCCAGCACCCCCGTAGGCTCCGAGCAGTACTTC. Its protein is CASTPVGSEQYF.

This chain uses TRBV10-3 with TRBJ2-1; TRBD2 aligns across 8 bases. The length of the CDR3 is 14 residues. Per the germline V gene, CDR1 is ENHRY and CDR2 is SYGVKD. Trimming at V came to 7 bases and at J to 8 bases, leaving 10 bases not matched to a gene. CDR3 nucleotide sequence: TGTGCCATCAAGGGCGGGGGGATCTGGGATGAGCAGTTCTTC. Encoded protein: CAIKGGGIWDEQFF.

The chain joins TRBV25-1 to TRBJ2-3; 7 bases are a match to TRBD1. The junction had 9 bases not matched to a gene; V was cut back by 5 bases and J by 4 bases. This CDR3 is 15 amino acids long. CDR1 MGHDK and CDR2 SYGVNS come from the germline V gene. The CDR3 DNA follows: TGTGCCAGCAGTCCCGGGACAGAAGTGGCAGATACGCAGTATTTT. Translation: CASSPGTEVADTQYF.

The chain's CDR3 is CASSGFSNEKLFF. The DNA for the CDR3 is TGTGCCAGCAGCGGGTTCAGTAATGAAAAACTGTTTTTT. The gene calls are TRBV7-2 and TRBJ1-4, with D unclear. This CDR3 region has 13 residues. Trimming took off 5 bases at V and 4 bases at J, with 8 bases between the two ends. Germline assignment: CDR1 SGHTA and CDR2 FQGNSA.

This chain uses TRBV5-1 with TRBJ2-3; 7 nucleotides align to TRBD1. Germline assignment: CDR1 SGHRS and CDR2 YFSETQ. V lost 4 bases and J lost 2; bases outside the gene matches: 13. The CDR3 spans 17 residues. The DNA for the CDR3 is TGCGCCAGCAGCGAAGGGACAGCCATACTCTTCACAGATACGCAGTATTTT. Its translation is CASSEGTAILFTDTQYF.

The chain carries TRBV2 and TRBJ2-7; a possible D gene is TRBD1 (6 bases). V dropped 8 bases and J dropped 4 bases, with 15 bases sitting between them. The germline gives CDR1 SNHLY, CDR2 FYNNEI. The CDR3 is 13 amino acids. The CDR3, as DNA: TGTGCCAGCGGACAGCAGACCTCTTACGAGCAGTACTTC. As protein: CASGQQTSYEQYF.

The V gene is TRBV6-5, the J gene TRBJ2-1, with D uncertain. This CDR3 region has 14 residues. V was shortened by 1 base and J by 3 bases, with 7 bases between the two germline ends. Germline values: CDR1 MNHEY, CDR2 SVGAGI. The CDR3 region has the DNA TGTGCCAGCAGTTACTTTAGTGGCTACAATGAGCAGTTCTTC. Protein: CASSYFSGYNEQFF.

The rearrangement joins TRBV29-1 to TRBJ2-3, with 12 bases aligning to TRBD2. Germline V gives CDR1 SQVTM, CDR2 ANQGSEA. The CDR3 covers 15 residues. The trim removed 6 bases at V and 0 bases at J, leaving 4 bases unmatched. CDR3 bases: TGCAGCGTCGATGGGACTAGCGGGAGCACAGATACGCAGTATTTT. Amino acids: CSVDGTSGSTDTQYF.

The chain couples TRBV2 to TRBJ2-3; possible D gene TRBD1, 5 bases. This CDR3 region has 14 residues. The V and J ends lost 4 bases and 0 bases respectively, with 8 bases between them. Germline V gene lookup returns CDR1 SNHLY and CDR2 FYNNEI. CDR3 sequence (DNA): TGTGCCAGCAGTGCAACAGGAAGCACAGATACGCAGTATTTT. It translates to CASSATGSTDTQYF.

The CDR3 protein is CASRTGTSGYNEQYF. Here the CDR3 DNA reads TGTGCCAGCAGAACCGGGACTAGCGGTTACAATGAGCAGTACTTC. J is TRBJ2-5 and V is TRBV27; 11 nucleotides match TRBD2. CDR3 length: 15 amino acids. From germline, CDR1 is MNHEY and CDR2 SMNVEV (reference sequence). V shed 6 bases and J 11 bases; nucleotides not matched to a gene: 14.

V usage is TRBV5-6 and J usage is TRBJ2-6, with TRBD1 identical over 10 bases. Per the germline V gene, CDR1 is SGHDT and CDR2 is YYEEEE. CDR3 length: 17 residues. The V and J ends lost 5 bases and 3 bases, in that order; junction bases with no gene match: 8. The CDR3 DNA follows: TGTGCCAGCAGATCCGGGACAGGGGCGGTTGGGGCCAACGTCCTGACTTTC. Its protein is CASRSGTGAVGANVLTF.

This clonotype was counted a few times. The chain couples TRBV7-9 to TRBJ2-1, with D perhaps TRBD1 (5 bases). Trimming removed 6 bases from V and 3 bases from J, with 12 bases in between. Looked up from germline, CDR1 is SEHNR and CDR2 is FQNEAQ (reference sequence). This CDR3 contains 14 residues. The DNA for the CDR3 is TGTGCCAGCAGTGGGGCACCGAGCTACAATGAGCAGTTCTTC. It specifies CASSGAPSYNEQFF. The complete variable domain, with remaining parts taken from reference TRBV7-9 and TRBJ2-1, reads DTGVSQNPRHKITKRGQNVTFRCDPISEHNRLYWYRQTLGQGPEFLTYFQNEAQLEKSRLLSDRFSAERPKGSFSTLEIQRTEQGDSAMYLCASSGAPSYNEQFFGPGTRLTVL.

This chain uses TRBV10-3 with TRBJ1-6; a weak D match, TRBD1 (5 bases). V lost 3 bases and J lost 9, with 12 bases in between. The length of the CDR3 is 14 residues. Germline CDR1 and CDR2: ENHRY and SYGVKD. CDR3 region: CAISEGVVASPLHF. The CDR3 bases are TGTGCCATCAGTGAAGGGGTTGTCGCTTCACCCCTCCACTTT.